A single sample gave rise to the 14 T cell receptor beta chains below, sequenced in a study of breast tumors, draining lymph nodes, adjacent tissues. Using its own MiXCR run on the multiplex PCR reads, TCRdb lists one record per CDR3 protein. The profile shows fewer than 200,000 distinct CDR3 sequences, around 35% of them singletons. Samples came from axillary lymph nodes draining the breast cancer. Material for sequencing was axillary lymph node tissue. The receptors originated from a female donor with breast cancer. Some clones in this sample may be carry-over from other donors' samples.

This clonotype came up many times. CDR3 nucleotides: TGTGCCAGCAGCCAAGCAGGGTTTCACGGGGAGCTGTTTTTT. This gives the protein CASSQAGFHGELFF. The chain employs TRBV3-1 and TRBJ2-2; D perhaps matches TRBD1 (5 bases). Germline V gene data show CDR1 as LGHDT and CDR2 as YNNKEL (reference sequence). Trimming took off 1 base at V and 7 bases at J, with 10 bases between the two ends. This CDR3 comprises 14 residues.

A word on this clonotype: One junction end does not reproduce the germline sequence, and a read error may be involved. This chain connects TRBV20-1 to TRBJ1-2; D call uncertain. The CDR3 totals 12 residues. Germline V gives CDR1 DFQATT, CDR2 SNEGSKA (reference sequence). CDR3 coding DNA: TGCAGTGCCCGACTCGCAGCCTATGGCTACGCCTTC. It codes for CSARLAAYGYAF.

V gene TRBV9 combines with J gene TRBJ2-3, with 8 bases lining up with TRBD1. CDR1 and CDR2 (germline): SGDLS, YYNGEE. This CDR3 region has 14 residues. V dropped 0 bases and J dropped 4; count of bases not matched to a gene: 1. DNA for the CDR3: TGTGCCAGCAGCGTAGCACAGGGGGCAGATACGCAGTATTTT. Amino acids: CASSVAQGADTQYF.

This chain uses TRBV4-1 with TRBJ1-2; tentative D call: TRBD1 (5 bases). Germline lookup yields CDR1 MGHRA and CDR2 YSYEKL. The V and J ends lost 1 base and 0 bases respectively, with 9 bases between them. The length of the CDR3 is 15 residues. For the CDR3, the DNA is TGCGCCAGCAGCCAAGCGGGGGGAGCTAACTATGGCTACACCTTC. Residues: CASSQAGGANYGYTF.

This clonotype occurred many times. The genes are TRBV5-1 and TRBJ2-5; 7 bases map to TRBD1. The germline CDR1 and CDR2 sequences are SGHRS and YFSETQ. The CDR3 sequence is 15 residues long. With 6 bases clipped from V and 4 bases from J, the junction kept 12 bases outside the gene matches. The chain's CDR3 is CASTIARSGGETQYF. The CDR3 nucleotides read TGCGCCAGCACCATAGCGCGTTCAGGGGGAGAGACCCAGTACTTC.

This clonotype was counted many times. The chain combines TRBV7-9 with TRBJ2-7, with no clear D. This CDR3 spans 12 amino acids. CDR1 and CDR2 from the germline V gene are SEHNR and FQNEAQ (reference sequence). Trimming took off 1 base at V and 7 bases at J, with 8 bases between the two ends. The CDR3 here is CASSLGGREQYF. CDR3 nucleotides: TGTGCCAGCAGCTTAGGTGGTAGGGAGCAGTACTTC.

This clonotype was counted ten times or more. Here the CDR3 reads CATRRTGLSTEAFF. CDR3 nucleotides: TGTGCCACCAGAAGGACAGGGCTATCCACTGAAGCTTTCTTT. The genes are TRBV15 and TRBJ1-1, with 8 bases lining up with TRBD1. The J segment lost 4 bases and the V segment lost 6 bases, leaving 7 bases of the junction unmatched. The CDR3 covers 14 residues. Germline V gives CDR1 LNHNV, CDR2 YYDKDF (reference sequence).

At least ten counts were recorded for this clonotype. The V and J genes are TRBV9 and TRBJ2-2, with TRBD2 matching 7 bases. Trimming removed 4 bases from V and 6 bases from J; junction bases left unmatched: 6. CDR1 is SGDLS, CDR2 YYNGEE, per germline. The CDR3 has 14 amino acids. The CDR3 DNA follows: TGTGCCAGCAGCCTACGACTAGCCTCCGGGGAGCTGTTTTTT. Its protein product is CASSLRLASGELFF.

The chain has TRBV14 and TRBJ2-7, with D hard to call. Germline loops: CDR1 SGHDN, CDR2 FVKESK. CDR3 length equals 14 residues. CDR3 coding DNA: TGTGCCAGCAGCCCCACAGCTACCCCCTACGAGCAGTCCGTC. Protein sequence: CASSPTATPYEQSV.

Comments on this clonotype: The conserved closing phenylalanine or tryptophan is absent in this CDR3, likely reflecting a read error. The chain carries TRBV5-5 and TRBJ1-2; no definite D call. There are 15 residues in the CDR3. Germline values: CDR1 SGHKS, CDR2 YYEKEE (reference sequence). V lost 5 bases and J 5 bases, leaving 19 bases between the germline ends. CDR3: CASSSTLSGTYGYTL. The CDR3 region has the DNA TGTGCCAGCAGTTCAACCCTATCGGGAACTTATGGCTACACCCTC.

Worth noting for this clonotype: A junction boundary mismatches the germline segment, possibly from a read error. The gene calls are TRBV7-8 and TRBJ1-2; a possible D gene is TRBD1 (6 bases). There are 12 residues in the CDR3. Germline CDR1 SGHVS, CDR2 FQNEAQ. The chain's CDR3 is CASSLDARDKRF. The DNA of the CDR3 is TGTGCCAGCAGCTTAGACGCCAGGGACAAGCGCTTC.

This clonotype has a count of ten or more. CDR3 amino acids: CASSPRTGHGELFF. In DNA, the CDR3 is TGTGCCAGCAGCCCCCGGACCGGGCACGGGGAGCTGTTTTTT. The chain has TRBV7-3 and TRBJ2-2; D unclear. The germline V gene has CDR1 SGHTA and CDR2 FQGTGA. The CDR3 covers 14 residues. Trimming pared 5 bases from V and 7 bases from J, leaving 14 bases between.

This clonotype was counted at least ten times. This chain connects TRBV29-1 to TRBJ2-7, with unresolved D. V was clipped by 6 bases and J by 5 bases, with 8 bases between them. The CDR3 contains 10 residues. Per the germline V gene, CDR1 is SQVTM and CDR2 is ANQGSEA. This chain's CDR3 is CSVVQHEQYF. DNA of the CDR3: TGCAGCGTAGTACAGCACGAGCAGTACTTC.

At least ten counts were recorded for this clonotype. A much larger clone is a single base away; this may be a read error. The chain recombines TRBV7-2 with TRBJ1-6; tentatively, D is TRBD1 (5 bases). The CDR3 runs 18 residues. Germline CDR1 reads SGHTA; CDR2 reads FQGNSA. The CDR3 region is CASSAWTPPRINNPPLHF. CDR3 DNA: TGTGCCAGCAGCGCCTGGACACCGCCTCGAATCAATAATCCACCCCTCCACTTT.